What follows are 13 T cell receptor beta chains derived from one specimen sequenced in a study of control samples from healthy donors and cancer patients. Data came from immunoSEQ multiplex PCR; TCRdb stores just in-frame clones and leaves some out. The table lists around 78,000 clones, about 93% of them singletons. The source material was blood. These receptor sequences come from a young woman in good health.

This chain joins TRBV24-1 and TRBJ2-1; D is unclear. V was cut by 4 bases and J by 12 bases, with 12 bases left in between. The CDR3 loop spans 12 amino acids. The V gene's germline CDR1 is KGHDR and CDR2 SFDVKD. The CDR3 DNA reads TGTGCCACCAGTGAGGGCCCAATGGGGCAGTTCTTC. Its protein product is CATSEGPMGQFF.

The V call is TRBV15, the J call TRBJ1-2, with no clear D. The V end was cut by 1 base, the J end by 6 bases, with 6 bases between. CDR3 length: 12 amino acids. Looked up from germline, CDR1 is LNHNV and CDR2 is YYDKDF (reference sequence). DNA for the CDR3: TGTGCCACCAGCAGAGCCGACGATGGCTACACCTTC. Protein sequence: CATSRADDGYTF.

The CDR3 nucleotides read TGTGCCACCAGCAGAGAGTTCGCGGCTAGCGGGATCTCCTACAATGAGCAGTTCTTC. Residues: CATSREFAASGISYNEQFF. The chain has TRBV15 and TRBJ2-1; TRBD2 matches at 9 bases. The length of the CDR3 is 19 residues. Losses at the gene ends were 0 bases for V and 0 bases for J; bases not matched to a gene: 9. CDR1 is LNHNV, CDR2 YYDKDF, per germline (reference sequence). Complete variable domain (other parts from reference TRBV15 and TRBJ2-1): DAMVIQNPRYQVTQFGKPVTLSCSQTLNHNVMYWYQQKSSQAPKLLFHYYDKDFNNEADTPDNFQSRRPNTSFCFLDIRSPGLGDTAMYLCATSREFAASGISYNEQFFGPGTRLTVL.

CDR3 DNA: TGTGCCACCATGGGGGTAGGGGAAGCTTTCTTT. Translated, it gives CATMGVGEAFF. The chain couples TRBV24-1 to TRBJ1-1; D may be TRBD1 (5 bases). CDR1 KGHDR and CDR2 SFDVKD come from the germline V gene. CDR3 length: 11 amino acids. V lost 8 bases to trimming and J lost 8 bases, with 11 bases between them.

This chain joins TRBV7-8 and TRBJ2-1; 7 nucleotides line up with TRBD2. CDR1 and CDR2 from the germline V gene are SGHVS and FQNEAQ. The CDR3 consists of 17 residues. Trimming removed 5 bases from V and 8 bases from J; junction bases left unmatched: 18. As DNA, the CDR3 is TGTGCCAGCAGCCCGACTCTGGGGGAGGGCCGCTCGCATGAGCAGTTCTTC. It translates to CASSPTLGEGRSHEQFF.

This chain links TRBV28 with TRBJ1-1, with D tentatively TRBD1 (6 bases). CDR1 is MDHEN and CDR2 is SYDVKM in the germline V gene. V shed 4 bases and J shed 0 bases, with 12 bases lying between them. There are 15 residues in the CDR3. The CDR3 DNA reads TGTGCCAGCAGTTCGCCCGGACAGATGAACACTGAAGCTTTCTTT. It is translated as CASSSPGQMNTEAFF.

The chain joins TRBV27 to TRBJ1-1; D unresolved. Germline lookup yields CDR1 MNHEY and CDR2 SMNVEV (reference sequence). This CDR3 comprises 14 residues. The V and J ends lost 6 bases and 1 base respectively, with 12 bases between them. CDR3 DNA sequence: TGTGCCAGCAGCATACGACGGGAGAACACTGAAGCTTTCTTT. This encodes CASSIRRENTEAFF.

The J gene is TRBJ2-7, the V gene TRBV3-1 (or the pseudogene TRBV3-2); D remains ambiguous. Germline CDR1 and CDR2: LGHDT and YNNKEL (reference sequence). V dropped 0 bases and J dropped 7 bases, with 16 bases sitting between them. The CDR3 has 15 amino acids. CDR3 sequence: CASSQDRGRESEQYF. The CDR3 nucleotides are TGTGCCAGCAGCCAAGACCGCGGAAGGGAAAGTGAGCAGTACTTC.

This chain uses TRBV6-5 with TRBJ2-7; 8 nucleotides match TRBD1. The CDR3 totals 15 residues. Germline loops: CDR1 MNHEY, CDR2 SVGAGI. The V gene end was trimmed by 10 bases and the J gene end by 4 bases; junction bases not matched to a gene: 15. The CDR3 bases are TGTGCCATCCAATGGGGGACAGGATCTCGATACGAGCAGTACTTC. Encoded protein: CAIQWGTGSRYEQYF.

The chain is built from TRBV7-3 and TRBJ2-3; tentative D call: TRBD1 (7 bases). Trimming pared 2 bases from V and 2 bases from J, leaving 17 bases between. The CDR3 covers 17 residues. The V gene's germline CDR1 is SGHTA and CDR2 FQGTGA. CDR3 nucleotides: TGTGCCAGCAGCTTAGGGCGCGCAGGGGGACTCACAGATACGCAGTATTTT. Translated, it gives CASSLGRAGGLTDTQYF.

The chain carries TRBV5-1 and TRBJ2-3, with 7 bases aligning to TRBD1. The CDR3 contains 17 residues. CDR1 is SGHRS, CDR2 YFSETQ, per germline. The CDR3 reads CVGSTRTGGYHTDTQYF. CDR3 nucleotide sequence: TGCGTCGGATCGACGAGGACAGGCGGCTACCACACAGATACGCAGTATTTT.

V usage is TRBV7-3 and J usage is TRBJ2-1; TRBD2 matches 8 bases. Losses at the gene ends were 2 bases for V and 10 bases for J; bases not matched to a gene: 1. The germline CDR1 and CDR2 sequences are SGHTA and FQGTGA. The CDR3 consists of 12 residues. This CDR3 is CASSLREGEQFF. DNA of the CDR3: TGTGCCAGCAGCTTACGGGAGGGGGAGCAGTTCTTC.

The chain recombines TRBV29-1 with TRBJ1-1, with 8 nucleotides matching TRBD1. Unmatched junction bases numbered 5, after V lost 1 base and J lost 4 bases. The CDR3 runs 14 residues. Germline loops: CDR1 SQVTM, CDR2 ANQGSEA. The CDR3 coding sequence is TGCAGCGTTGAAGTAGTAACAGGGGGCACTGAAGCTTTCTTT. It is translated as CSVEVVTGGTEAFF.